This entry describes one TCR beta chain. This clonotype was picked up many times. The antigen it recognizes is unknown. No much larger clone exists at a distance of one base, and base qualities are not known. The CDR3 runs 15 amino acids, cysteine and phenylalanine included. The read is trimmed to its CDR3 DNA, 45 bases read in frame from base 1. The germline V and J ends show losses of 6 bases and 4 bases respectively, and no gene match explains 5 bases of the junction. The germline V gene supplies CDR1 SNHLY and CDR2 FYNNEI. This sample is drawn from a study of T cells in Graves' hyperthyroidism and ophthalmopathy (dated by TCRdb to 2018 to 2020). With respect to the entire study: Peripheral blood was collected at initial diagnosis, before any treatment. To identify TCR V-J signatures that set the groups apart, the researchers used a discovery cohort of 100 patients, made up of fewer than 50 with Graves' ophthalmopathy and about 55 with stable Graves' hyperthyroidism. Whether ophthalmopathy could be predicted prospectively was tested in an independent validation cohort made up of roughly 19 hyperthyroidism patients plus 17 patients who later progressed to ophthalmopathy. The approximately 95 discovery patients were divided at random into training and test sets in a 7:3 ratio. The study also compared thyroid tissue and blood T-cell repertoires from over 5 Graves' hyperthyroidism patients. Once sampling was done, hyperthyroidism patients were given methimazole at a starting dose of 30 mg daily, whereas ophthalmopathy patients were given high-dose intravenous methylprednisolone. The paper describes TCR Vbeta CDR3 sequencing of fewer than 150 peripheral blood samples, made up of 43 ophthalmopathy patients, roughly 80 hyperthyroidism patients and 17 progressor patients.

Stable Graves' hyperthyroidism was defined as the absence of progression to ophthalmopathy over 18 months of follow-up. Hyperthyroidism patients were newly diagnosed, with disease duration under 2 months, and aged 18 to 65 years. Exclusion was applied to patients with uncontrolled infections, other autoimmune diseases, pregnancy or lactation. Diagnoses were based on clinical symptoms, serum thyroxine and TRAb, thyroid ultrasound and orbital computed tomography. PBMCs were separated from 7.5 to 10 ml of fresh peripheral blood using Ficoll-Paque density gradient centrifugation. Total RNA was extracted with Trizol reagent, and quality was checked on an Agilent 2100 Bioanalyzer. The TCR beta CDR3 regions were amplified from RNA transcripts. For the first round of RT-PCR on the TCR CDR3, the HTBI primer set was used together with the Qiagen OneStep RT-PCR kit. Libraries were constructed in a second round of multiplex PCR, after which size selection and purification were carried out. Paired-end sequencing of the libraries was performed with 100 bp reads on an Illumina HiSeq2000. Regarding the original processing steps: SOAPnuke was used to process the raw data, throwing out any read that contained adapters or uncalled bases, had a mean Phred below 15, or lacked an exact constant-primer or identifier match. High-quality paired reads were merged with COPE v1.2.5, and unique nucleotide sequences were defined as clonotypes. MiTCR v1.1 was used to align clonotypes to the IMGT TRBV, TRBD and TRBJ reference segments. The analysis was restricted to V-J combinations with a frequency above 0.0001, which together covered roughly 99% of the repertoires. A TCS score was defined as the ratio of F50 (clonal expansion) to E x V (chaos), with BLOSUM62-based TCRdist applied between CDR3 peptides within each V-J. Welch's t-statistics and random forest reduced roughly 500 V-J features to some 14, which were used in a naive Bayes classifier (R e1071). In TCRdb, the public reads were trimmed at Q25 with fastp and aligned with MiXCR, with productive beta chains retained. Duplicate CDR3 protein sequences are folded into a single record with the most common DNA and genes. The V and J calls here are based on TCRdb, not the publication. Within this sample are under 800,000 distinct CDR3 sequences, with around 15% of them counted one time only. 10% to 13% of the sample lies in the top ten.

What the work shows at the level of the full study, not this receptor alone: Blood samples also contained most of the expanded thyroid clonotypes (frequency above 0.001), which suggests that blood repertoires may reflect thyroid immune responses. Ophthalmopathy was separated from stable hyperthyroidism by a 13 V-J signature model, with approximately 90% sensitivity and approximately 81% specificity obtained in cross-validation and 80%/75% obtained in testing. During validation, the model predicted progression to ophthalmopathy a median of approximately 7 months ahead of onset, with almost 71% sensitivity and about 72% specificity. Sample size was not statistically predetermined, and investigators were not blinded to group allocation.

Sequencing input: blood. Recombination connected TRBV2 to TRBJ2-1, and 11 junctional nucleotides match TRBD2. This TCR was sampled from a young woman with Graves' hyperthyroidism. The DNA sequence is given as TGTGCCAGCAGCACGGGACTAGCGGAATACAATGAGCAGTTCTTC. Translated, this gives CASSTGLAEYNEQFF.